Sequencing of this TCR beta chain was carried out in a study of post-analysis software for immune sequencing data. Study-wide context: The study covered relapsing-remitting, secondary progressive and progressive-relapsing courses of multiple sclerosis.

Study observations and caveats: The authors found that F measure strongly co-clustered same-batch samples.

This clonotype was found many times. The antigen remains undetermined. TCR beta libraries were prepared from cDNA with unique molecular identifiers. TCRdb recomputed calls from the PCR reads with MiXCR, one row per CDR3 protein. The sample shows over 150,000 distinct CDR3 sequences, 30% of them seen only once. The sequenced material came from blood. This TCR was recovered from a girl between 10 and 17 years old with multiple sclerosis.

Here the CDR3 DNA reads TGTGCCAGCACCCCAGGGAATCGGGGCTACACCTTC. Translating it yields CASTPGNRGYTF. This sequence joins TRBV6-5 and TRBJ1-2; possibly TRBD1 for D (5 bases). CDR3 length: 12 amino acids. Trimming cost V 7 bases and J 8 bases, with 14 bases left between them. The germline V gene encodes CDR1 MNHEY and CDR2 SVGAGI.